These 14 T cell receptor beta chains were sequenced from one sample in a study of blood T cell repertoires in COVID-19. TCRdb's copy holds only in-frame clones and misses some; the assay was immunoSEQ multiplex PCR. Here the sample spans 210,000 or so clones, approximately 80% being singletons. Sequencing input: peripheral blood. These receptors originate from a woman older than 75 with COVID-19, enrolled during active disease.

In its sample, this clone was seen a few times. The V call is TRBV4-2, the J call TRBJ2-4, with TRBD1 identical over 7 bases. The CDR3 contains 19 residues. V dropped 4 bases and J dropped 0; count of bases not matched to a gene: 15. Germline CDR1 reads LGHNA; CDR2 reads YNFKEQ. For the CDR3, the DNA is TGTGCCAGCAGCCCCCCCATTACGGGACAGATGTTAGCCAAAAACATTCAGTACTTC. Translated, it gives CASSPPITGQMLAKNIQYF.

This clone was found once. V is TRBV18 and J is TRBJ2-7; D uncertain. V lost 0 bases and J lost 0, with 12 bases in between. The CDR3 extends over 16 amino acids. CDR1 is KGHSH and CDR2 is LQKENI in the germline V gene. CDR3 nucleotide sequence: TGTGCCAGCTCACCACCCCCCTCCCAGGACTCCTACGAGCAGTACTTC. Protein: CASSPPPSQDSYEQYF.

The CDR3 protein is CASSTQSIGEKLFF. As DNA, the CDR3 is TGTGCCAGCAGCACACAGTCAATTGGAGAAAAACTGTTTTTT. This chain joins TRBV21-1 and TRBJ1-4; the DNA was not compared with TRBD1, the D call given in the table. TRBV21-1 is labeled a pseudogene. This CDR3 is 14 amino acids long.

The V gene is TRBV6-5, the J gene TRBJ1-2; D call uncertain. Germline loops: CDR1 MNHEY, CDR2 SVGAGI. This CDR3 is 14 amino acids long. V was cut by 2 bases and J by 1 base, with 8 bases left in between. The CDR3 reads CASSYGSLNYGYTF. CDR3 in DNA: TGTGCCAGCAGTTACGGTAGTCTTAACTATGGCTACACCTTC.

The J gene is TRBJ2-5, the V gene TRBV24-1; 9 nucleotides line up with TRBD2. Per the germline V gene, CDR1 is KGHDR and CDR2 is SFDVKD. The trim removed 10 bases at V and 5 bases at J, leaving 10 bases unmatched. This CDR3 contains 14 residues. The CDR3, as DNA: TGTGCCACTTCCCTAGCGGGGAGTGGGGAGACCCAGTACTTC. Translating gives CATSLAGSGETQYF.

This sequence joins TRBV11-2 and TRBJ2-5, with 7 nucleotides matching TRBD1. The V gene's germline CDR1 is SGHAT and CDR2 FQNNGV. The CDR3 contains 13 residues. V was clipped by 5 bases and J by 2 bases; unmatched bases: 2. As DNA, the CDR3 is TGTGCCAGCAGCCAGGGACAGCAAGAGACCCAGTACTTC. The encoded protein is CASSQGQQETQYF.

The V call is TRBV18, the J call TRBJ2-5, with D tentatively TRBD1 (5 bases). V shed 1 base and J shed 5 bases, with 8 bases lying between them. CDR3 length equals 13 residues. Germline V gene sequence: CDR1 KGHSH, CDR2 LQKENI. The CDR3 DNA reads as TGTGCCAGCTCACCACAAAACAGGGAGACCCAGTACTTC. Translating it yields CASSPQNRETQYF.

The chain combines TRBV2 with TRBJ2-1; 11 nucleotides line up with TRBD2. The CDR3 length is 17 residues. Germline V lookup: CDR1 SNHLY, CDR2 FYNNEI. Germline trimming cut 6 bases from V and 5 bases from J; bases unmatched to any gene: 12. Written as DNA, the CDR3 is TGTGCCAGCAGAGCGAAACCGGGACTAGCGGCGGACAATGAGCAGTTCTTC. It codes for CASRAKPGLAADNEQFF.

This clone was detected only a few times. The chain uses TRBV5-1 and TRBJ2-7; 7 nucleotides agree with TRBD1. Germline V gene lookup returns CDR1 SGHRS and CDR2 YFSETQ. CDR3 size: 14 residues. V shed 0 bases, J shed 3 bases, and the junction held 3 bases outside the gene matches. The CDR3 sequence is CASSLGTGYYEQYF. The CDR3 bases are TGCGCCAGCAGCTTGGGGACAGGCTACTACGAGCAGTACTTC.

This clone was observed a single time. This chain joins TRBV5-4 and TRBJ2-1; perhaps TRBD2 as D (7 bases). V lost 3 bases, J lost 5 bases, and 18 bases lay in between. CDR3 size: 16 residues. Germline V gene lookup returns CDR1 SGHNT and CDR2 YYREEE (reference sequence). This CDR3 is CASSYLGGGSNNEQFF. CDR3 DNA: TGTGCCAGCAGCTACCTTGGGGGGGGCTCAAACAATGAGCAGTTCTTC.

This clone was found once. The chain couples TRBV27 to TRBJ2-7; 7 nucleotides line up with TRBD1. The CDR3 sequence is 15 residues long. V shed 6 bases, J shed 3 bases, and the junction held 11 bases outside the gene matches. Germline V gene sequence: CDR1 MNHEY, CDR2 SMNVEV (reference sequence). The DNA for the CDR3 is TGTGCCAGCAGCCGGACCGGGACAGCAGACTACGAGCAGTACTTC. Translating it yields CASSRTGTADYEQYF.

The rearrangement joins TRBV24-1 to TRBJ2-5; D may be TRBD2 (6 bases). V was cut by 4 bases and J by 7 bases, with 18 bases left in between. This CDR3 has 15 amino acids. Germline CDR1 and CDR2: KGHDR and SFDVKD. This CDR3 is CATSDPGLRSWTQYF. CDR3 DNA sequence: TGTGCCACCAGTGACCCGGGACTCCGGAGTTGGACCCAGTACTTC.

The chain combines TRBV19 with TRBJ2-2, with 12 bases aligning to TRBD2. Per the germline V gene, CDR1 is LNHDA and CDR2 is SQIVND (reference sequence). The CDR3 has 15 amino acids. The V segment lost 9 bases and the J segment 5 bases; nucleotides outside the gene matches: 7. The CDR3 loop reads CASRLAGVSTGELFF. The CDR3 region has the DNA TGTGCCAGCCGACTAGCGGGAGTGTCTACCGGGGAGCTGTTTTTT.

The J gene is TRBJ1-5, the V gene TRBV13, with unresolved D. Trimming shortened V by 4 bases and J by 4 bases, and 8 bases separated the two germline ends. CDR1 and CDR2 from the germline V gene are PRHDT and FYEKMQ (reference sequence). This CDR3 comprises 13 residues. Written as DNA, the CDR3 is TGTGCCAGCAGCTCGGGAGAAAATCAGCCCCAGCATTTT. This codes for CASSSGENQPQHF.